Given below is one T cell receptor beta chain in context. Its specificity is unknown. The authors' processing: Filtering was not the same, since immunoSEQ gave junction-only sequences without quality scores. The repertoire was sequenced with immunoSEQ multiplex PCR; TCRdb's copy has only in-frame clones and lacks some. Clone size and the V and J calls come from that table; the DNA yielded D and trimming. The sample holds around 350,000 clones, about 70% seen once. This record comes from a study of shared clonotypes between healthy human individuals. General study points: Expectations were that clonotype sharing among donors would be affected by sequencing depth.

The CDR3 spans 16 residues. The germline V gene encodes CDR1 WSHSY and CDR2 SAAADI. V gave up 4 bases and J gave up 5 bases; unmatched junction bases: 12. Source material: memory CD4+ T cells sorted from blood. As to subset: CD45RA-negative fraction. The chain combines TRBV10-2 with TRBJ2-7; 9 positions agree with TRBD1. This sequence was found in a man aged 25 to 45 in good health. The CDR3 coding sequence is TGCGCCAGCAGTGGGCGAACCGGGACAGGGATACACGAGCAGTACTTC. This gives the protein CASSGRTGTGIHEQYF.